This entry lists 20 T cell receptor beta chains sequenced from one sample in a study of T cell repertoires in cytomegalovirus infection. MiXCR, run by TCRdb on the reads, gives a single entry per CDR3 protein. The sample carries 110,000 or so distinct CDR3 sequences, 30% to 35% recorded once. Antigens of these TCRs are unknown. This specimen was CD8+ T cells from cultured PBMCs, taken from culture after CMV antigen stimulation. The receptors were sampled from a human donor in good health (CMV status not recorded). Some clones in this sample may be carry-over from other donors' samples.

The chain recombines TRBV9 with TRBJ2-3; D uncertain. The CDR3 is 15 residues long. Germline CDR1 SGDLS, CDR2 YYNGEE. V lost 2 bases to trimming and J lost 1 base, with 11 bases between them. The CDR3 DNA follows: TGTGCCAGCAGCGTTTCGGGCCGGGGCACAGATACGCAGTATTTT. Protein sequence: CASSVSGRGTDTQYF.

This clonotype has just a few counts. The genes are TRBV11-2 and TRBJ1-1; D is undetermined. The germline CDR1 and CDR2 sequences are SGHAT and FQNNGV. CDR3 length: 12 residues. V dropped 1 base and J dropped 6 bases, with 6 bases sitting between them. The CDR3 coding sequence is TGTGCCAGCAGCTTAGTCTTCTCTGAAGCTTTCTTT. It is translated as CASSLVFSEAFF.

In its sample, this clonotype was seen many times. The J gene is TRBJ1-2, the V gene TRBV7-8; 8 positions agree with TRBD1. This CDR3 is 14 amino acids long. Germline V gene sequence: CDR1 SGHVS, CDR2 FQNEAQ. J lost 4 bases, V lost 1 base, and 2 bases had no gene match. The CDR3 is CASSLGQGTYGYTF. In nucleotides, the CDR3 is TGTGCCAGCAGCTTAGGACAGGGGACCTATGGCTACACCTTC.

V and J are TRBV6-4 and TRBJ2-1, with 8 positions matching TRBD1. The V segment lost 0 bases and the J segment 4 bases; nucleotides outside the gene matches: 2. The CDR3 is 15 amino acids. Germline V gene sequence: CDR1 MRHNA, CDR2 SNTAGT. The CDR3 loop reads CASSDSDRAYNEQFF. Written as DNA, the CDR3 is TGTGCCAGCAGTGACTCGGACAGGGCTTACAATGAGCAGTTCTTC.

This chain connects TRBV5-6 to TRBJ1-3, with 7 bases lining up with TRBD1. CDR3 length equals 16 residues. Germline assignment: CDR1 SGHDT and CDR2 YYEEEE. V shed 5 bases, J shed 3 bases, and the junction held 11 bases outside the gene matches. CDR3 sequence reads: CASSSTGVRGGNTIYF. Here the CDR3 DNA reads TGTGCCAGCAGTTCTACAGGGGTTCGTGGTGGAAACACCATATATTTT.

This CDR3 is CASSYDGTGRTGELFF. In nucleotides, the CDR3 is TGTGCCAGCAGCTACGACGGGACAGGGCGGACCGGGGAGCTGTTTTTT. The chain is built from TRBV7-3 and TRBJ2-2; 9 bases agree with TRBD1. V was clipped by 4 bases and J by 5 bases; unmatched bases: 8. The germline V gene encodes CDR1 SGHTA and CDR2 FQGTGA. The CDR3 sequence is 16 residues long.

This clonotype was counted ten times or more. The CDR3 DNA reads TGTGCCAGCTCCCCAGCGGGGGCCACAGATACGCAGTATTTT. Translated, it gives CASSPAGATDTQYF. The chain has TRBV11-1 and TRBJ2-3; 8 bases agree with TRBD2. Germline CDR1 and CDR2: SGHAT and FQDESV (reference sequence). V shed 8 bases, J shed 2 bases, and the junction held 6 bases outside the gene matches. This CDR3 comprises 14 residues.

This chain joins TRBV28 and TRBJ1-1; a weak D match, TRBD1 (6 bases). The CDR3 length is 16 residues. Trimming removed 5 bases from V and 3 bases from J, with 19 bases in between. The germline gives CDR1 MDHEN, CDR2 SYDVKM. The CDR3 DNA reads as TGTGCCAGCAGTCCCTACAGGGAGGTTGAGGACACTGAAGCTTTCTTT. This sequence encodes CASSPYREVEDTEAFF.

This rearrangement joins TRBV7-4 to TRBJ2-3, with D possibly being TRBD2 (5 bases). This CDR3 region has 16 residues. Trimming stripped 5 bases from V and 2 bases from J, with 17 bases between. Looked up from germline, CDR1 is SGHVT and CDR2 is SQSDAQ. The CDR3 spells CASSPPEGRSTDTQYF. CDR3 DNA sequence: TGTGCCAGCAGCCCGCCCGAGGGCAGGTCCACAGATACGCAGTATTTT.

The rearrangement joins TRBV12-3 or TRBV12-4 to TRBJ1-2; tentative D call: TRBD1 (5 bases). Trimming removed 6 bases from V and 7 bases from J, with 18 bases in between. This CDR3 contains 14 residues. The CDR3 here is CASSRPAGGAGYTF. DNA of the CDR3: TGTGCCAGCAGCCGGCCTGCGGGGGGTGCTGGCTACACCTTC.

CDR3 sequence: CASSLGVRSGETQYF. The CDR3 DNA reads as TGTGCCAGCAGCTTAGGTGTGCGGTCGGGAGAGACCCAGTACTTC. This chain links TRBV7-8 with TRBJ2-5; D not resolved. Looked up from germline, CDR1 is SGHVS and CDR2 is FQNEAQ. CDR3 length: 15 residues. Trimming stripped 1 base from V and 4 bases from J, with 13 bases between.

The chain links TRBV7-9 to TRBJ2-1, with D possibly called TRBD1 or TRBD2 (5 bases each). V was shortened by 5 bases and J by 4 bases, with 12 bases between the two germline ends. Germline CDR1 is SEHNR and CDR2 is FQNEAQ (reference sequence). The length of the CDR3 is 14 residues. The CDR3 loop reads CASSPGRLYNEQFF. CDR3 DNA sequence: TGTGCCAGCAGCCCGGGACGTTTATACAATGAGCAGTTCTTC.

The rearrangement links TRBV6-5 to TRBJ1-6; D is unclear. V was trimmed by 1 base and J by 10 bases, leaving 14 bases between them. Germline V gives CDR1 MNHEY, CDR2 SVGAGI. This CDR3 is 15 amino acids long. CDR3 loop: CASSYLGSEGSPLHF. CDR3 sequence (DNA): TGTGCCAGCAGTTACTTAGGCTCCGAAGGATCACCCCTCCACTTT.

This clonotype was observed a few times. This rearrangement joins TRBV4-1 to TRBJ2-3, with 11 positions matching TRBD1. Per germline, CDR1 MGHRA and CDR2 YSYEKL. The CDR3 spans 16 residues. Germline trimming cut 0 bases from V and 8 bases from J; bases unmatched to any gene: 7. The CDR3 protein is CASSQDIGTGGSTQYF. The CDR3 coding sequence is TGCGCCAGCAGCCAAGATATCGGGACAGGGGGGAGTACGCAGTATTTT.

This clonotype appeared a few times. CDR3 coding DNA: TGTGCCAGCAGTTCAGGCGGGGCCGACACTGATCAGGCCGTCACTGAAGCTTTCTTT. Translated: CASSSGGADTDQAVTEAFF. This chain links TRBV6-5 with TRBJ1-1; D perhaps matches TRBD1 (5 bases). The CDR3 runs to 19 residues. Germline CDR1 MNHEY, CDR2 SVGAGI. V lost 4 bases and J lost 4, with 28 bases in between.

The chain is built from TRBV6-1 and TRBJ1-1; unclear D gene. V lost 5 bases, J lost 1 base, and 8 bases lay in between. CDR3 size: 13 residues. The germline gives CDR1 MNHNS, CDR2 SASEGT. As DNA, the CDR3 is TGTGCCAGCAGTTACACTGAGAACACTGAAGCTTTCTTT. It yields the protein CASSYTENTEAFF.

The CDR3, as DNA: TGTGCCAGCAGCTCCACGGTAGCCGAGAGCGACTATGGCTACACCTTC. This codes for CASSSTVAESDYGYTF. The chain has TRBV7-9 and TRBJ1-2; D uncertain. The germline gives CDR1 SEHNR, CDR2 FQNEAQ (reference sequence). Trimming cost V 4 bases and J 3 bases, with 18 bases left between them. This CDR3 is built from 16 residues.

V usage is TRBV28 and J usage is TRBJ2-7; TRBD1 or TRBD2 may be the D gene (5 bases each). This CDR3 is built from 14 residues. CDR1 is MDHEN and CDR2 is SYDVKM in the germline V gene. Trimming shortened V by 3 bases and J by 0 bases, and 9 bases separated the two germline ends. In DNA form, the CDR3 reads TGTGCCAGCAGTTTGTGGGGACCCTCCTACGAGCAGTACTTC. It yields the protein CASSLWGPSYEQYF.

This chain connects TRBV11-2 to TRBJ1-5, with TRBD1 identical over 8 bases. Germline CDR1 reads SGHAT; CDR2 reads FQNNGV. The V and J ends lost 3 bases and 0 bases, in that order; junction bases with no gene match: 10. This CDR3 contains 18 residues. In nucleotides, the CDR3 is TGTGCCAGCAGCTTCGTCCGACAGGGGAGATATAGCAATCAGCCCCAGCATTTT. Protein: CASSFVRQGRYSNQPQHF.

This rearrangement joins TRBV7-2 to TRBJ1-4; maybe TRBD1 (6 bases). V was shortened by 5 bases and J by 3 bases, with 16 bases between the two germline ends. This CDR3 spans 16 amino acids. Germline assignment: CDR1 SGHTA and CDR2 FQGNSA. For the CDR3, the DNA is TGTGCCAGCAGCGCGCGGACAGTCGGGGCTAATGAAAAACTGTTTTTT. It specifies CASSARTVGANEKLFF.